Below, 7 T cell receptor beta chains from the same sample are listed, as sequenced in a study of blood T cells in healthy people across ages. Then a second PCR, running about 7 to 11 cycles, was carried out with a sample-barcoded 5' primer and a J-beta primer mix. TCRdb ran MiXCR on the 5' RACE reads and lists one entry per CDR3 protein. Of approximately 1.5 million distinct CDR3 sequences listed, 30% to 35% are singletons. The source material was blood. The receptor set was obtained from a woman aged 25 to 39 in good health.

This clonotype has a handful of counts. The rearrangement links TRBV7-9 to TRBJ2-5, with D unresolved. The ends were cut back, 4 bases at V and 2 bases at J, with 17 bases in the middle. Looked up from germline, CDR1 is SEHNR and CDR2 is FQNEAQ (reference sequence). This CDR3 spans 16 amino acids. CDR3 amino acids: CASSSSGRRPQETQYF. The CDR3 nucleotides read TGTGCCAGCAGCTCTTCCGGCAGACGCCCACAAGAGACCCAGTACTTC. The full variable domain, rest sourced from reference TRBV7-9 and TRBJ2-5, is DTGVSQNPRHKITKRGQNVTFRCDPISEHNRLYWYRQTLGQGPEFLTYFQNEAQLEKSRLLSDRFSAERPKGSFSTLEIQRTEQGDSAMYLCASSSSGRRPQETQYFGPGTRLLVL.

This clonotype has only one observation. This rearrangement joins TRBV12-3 or TRBV12-4 to TRBJ2-7, with D tentatively TRBD1 (5 bases). The V and J ends lost 5 bases and 4 bases respectively, with 15 bases between them. This CDR3 spans 14 amino acids. The CDR3 here is CASSLPVDSYEQYF. The DNA for the CDR3 is TGTGCCAGCAGTCTCCCGGTAGACAGTTACGAGCAGTACTTC.

V gene TRBV11-2 combines with J gene TRBJ2-7; maybe TRBD2 (5 bases). Deletions cut 5 bases from V and 4 bases from J, with 39 bases between. CDR3 length: 22 amino acids. Germline V gene sequence: CDR1 SGHAT, CDR2 FQNNGV. CDR3 nucleotides: TGTGCCAGCAGCCCCCACGACTACTCACCGCATTCCCACACCCTACGATATTACGAGCAGTACTTC. Protein: CASSPHDYSPHSHTLRYYEQYF.

The J gene is TRBJ1-6, the V gene TRBV18, with D perhaps TRBD1 (6 bases). This CDR3 is built from 13 residues. The germline V and J ends were trimmed by 5 bases and 12 bases, with 14 bases remaining between them. Germline-derived CDR1 and CDR2 are KGHSH and LQKENI. The CDR3 reads CASSSGQSQPLHF. The CDR3 region has the DNA TGTGCCAGCTCATCCGGACAGAGCCAACCCCTCCACTTT.

This sequence joins TRBV6-5 and TRBJ2-2, with D uncertain. The CDR3 has 15 residues. Between the trimmed V and J ends, which lost 4 bases and 1 base, there was a span of 10 bases. The germline V gene encodes CDR1 MNHEY and CDR2 SVGAGI. CDR3 bases: TGTGCCAGCAGTTCCCGGTCAGGGAACACCGGGGAGCTGTTTTTT. Translated, it gives CASSSRSGNTGELFF.

The rearrangement uses TRBV4-1 and TRBJ1-2, with 11 bases fitting TRBD1. This CDR3 contains 16 residues. Germline values: CDR1 MGHRA, CDR2 YSYEKL. V lost 0 bases and J lost 5; bases outside the gene matches: 5. CDR3 in amino acids: CASSQEPGQGGYGYTF. The DNA of the CDR3 is TGCGCCAGCAGCCAAGAACCGGGACAGGGGGGGTATGGCTACACCTTC.

This clonotype has more than one count but fewer than ten. J is TRBJ2-1 and V is TRBV20-1, with TRBD2 matching 12 bases. The V and J ends lost 3 bases and 5 bases, in that order; junction bases with no gene match: 5. The CDR3 runs to 15 residues. In germline, CDR1 is DFQATT, CDR2 SNEGSKA (reference sequence). CDR3 amino acids: CSARARLAGDNEQFF. Here the CDR3 DNA reads TGCAGTGCTAGGGCCAGACTAGCGGGGGACAATGAGCAGTTCTTC.